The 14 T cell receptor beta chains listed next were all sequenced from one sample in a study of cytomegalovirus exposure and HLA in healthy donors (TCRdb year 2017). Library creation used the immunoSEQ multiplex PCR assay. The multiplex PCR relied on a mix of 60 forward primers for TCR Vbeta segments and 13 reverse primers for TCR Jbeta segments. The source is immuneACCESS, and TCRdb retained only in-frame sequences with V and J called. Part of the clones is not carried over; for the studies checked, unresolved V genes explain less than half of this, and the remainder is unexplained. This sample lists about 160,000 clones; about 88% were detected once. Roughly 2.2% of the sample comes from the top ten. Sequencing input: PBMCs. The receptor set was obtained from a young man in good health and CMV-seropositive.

CDR3 coding DNA: TGTGCCATCAGTGAGAGGCAGGGGGCGCGCGTTGGCTACACCTTC. Translation gives CAISERQGARVGYTF. The chain links TRBV10-3 to TRBJ1-2, with 8 bases that match TRBD1. J gave up 7 bases and V 2 bases, and 9 bases lay outside the gene matches. Germline V lookup: CDR1 ENHRY, CDR2 SYGVKD. The CDR3 covers 15 residues.

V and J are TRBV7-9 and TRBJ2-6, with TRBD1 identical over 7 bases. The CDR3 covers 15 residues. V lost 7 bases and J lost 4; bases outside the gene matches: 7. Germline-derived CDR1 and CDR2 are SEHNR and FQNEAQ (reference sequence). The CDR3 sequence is CASTPTGLGANVLTF. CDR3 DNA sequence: TGTGCCAGCACCCCGACAGGGTTAGGGGCCAACGTCCTGACTTTC. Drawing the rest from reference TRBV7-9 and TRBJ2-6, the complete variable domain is DTGVSQNPRHKITKRGQNVTFRCDPISEHNRLYWYRQTLGQGPEFLTYFQNEAQLEKSRLLSDRFSAERPKGSFSTLEIQRTEQGDSAMYLCASTPTGLGANVLTFGAGSRLTVL.

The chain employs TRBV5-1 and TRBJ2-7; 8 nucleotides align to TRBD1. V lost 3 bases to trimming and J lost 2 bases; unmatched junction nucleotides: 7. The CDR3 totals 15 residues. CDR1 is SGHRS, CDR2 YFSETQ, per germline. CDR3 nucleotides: TGCGCCAGCAGCTACGGACAGGGTGTGACCTACGAGCAGTACTTC. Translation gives CASSYGQGVTYEQYF.

The CDR3 DNA reads TGTGCCAGCGGCAGAGCGGGACTAGCGGGGTTTACCGGGGAGCTGTTTTTT. It codes for CASGRAGLAGFTGELFF. The chain carries TRBV7-9 and TRBJ2-2, with 13 bases identical to TRBD2. This CDR3 contains 17 residues. Germline CDR1 SEHNR, CDR2 FQNEAQ (reference sequence). V dropped 8 bases and J dropped 5; count of bases not matched to a gene: 11.

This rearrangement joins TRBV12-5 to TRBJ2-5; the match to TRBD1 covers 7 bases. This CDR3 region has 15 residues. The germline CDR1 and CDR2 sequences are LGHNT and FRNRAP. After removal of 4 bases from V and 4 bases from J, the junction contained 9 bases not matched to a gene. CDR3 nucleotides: TGTGCTAGTGGTTCCCTAAACAGGGGCGGAGAGACCCAGTACTTC. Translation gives CASGSLNRGGETQYF.

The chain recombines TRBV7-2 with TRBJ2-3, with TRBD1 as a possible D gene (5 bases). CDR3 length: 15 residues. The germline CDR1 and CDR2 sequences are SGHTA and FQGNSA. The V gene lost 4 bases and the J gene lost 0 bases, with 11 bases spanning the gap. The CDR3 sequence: CASSSDRQSTDTQYF. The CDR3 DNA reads TGTGCCAGCAGCTCAGACCGACAGAGCACAGATACGCAGTATTTT.

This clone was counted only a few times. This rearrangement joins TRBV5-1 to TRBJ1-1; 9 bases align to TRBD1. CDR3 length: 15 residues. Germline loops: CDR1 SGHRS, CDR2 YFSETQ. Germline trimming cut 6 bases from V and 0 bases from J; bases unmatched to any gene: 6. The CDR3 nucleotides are TGCGCCAGCAAGGGACAGGGTGCTATGAACACTGAAGCTTTCTTT. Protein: CASKGQGAMNTEAFF.

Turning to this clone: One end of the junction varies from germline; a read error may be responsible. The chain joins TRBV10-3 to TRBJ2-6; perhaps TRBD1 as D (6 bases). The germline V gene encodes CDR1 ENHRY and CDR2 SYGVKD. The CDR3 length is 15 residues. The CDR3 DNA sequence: TGTGCCATCAGAGGGACAATCTCTGGGGCCAACGGCCTGACTTTC. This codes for CAIRGTISGANGLTF.

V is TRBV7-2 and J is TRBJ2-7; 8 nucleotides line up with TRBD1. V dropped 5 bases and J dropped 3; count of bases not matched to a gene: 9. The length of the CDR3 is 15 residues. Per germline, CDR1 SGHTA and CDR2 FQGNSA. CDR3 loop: CASSPGQGGFYEQYF. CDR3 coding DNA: TGTGCCAGCAGCCCTGGACAGGGAGGTTTCTACGAGCAGTACTTC.

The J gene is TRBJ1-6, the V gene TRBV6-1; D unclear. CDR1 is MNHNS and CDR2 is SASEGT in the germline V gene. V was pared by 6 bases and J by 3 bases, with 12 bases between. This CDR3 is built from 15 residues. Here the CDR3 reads CASSSLRDYNSPLHF. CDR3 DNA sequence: TGTGCCAGCAGCTCGTTACGGGACTATAATTCACCCCTCCACTTT.

The CDR3 region is CASRTGGATGYTF. The CDR3, as DNA: TGTGCCAGCAGGACAGGGGGCGCGACGGGCTACACCTTC. The V and J genes are TRBV27 and TRBJ1-2; TRBD1 aligns across 10 bases. This CDR3 spans 13 amino acids. J lost 8 bases, V lost 6 bases, and 6 bases had no gene match. The germline V gene has CDR1 MNHEY and CDR2 SMNVEV (reference sequence).

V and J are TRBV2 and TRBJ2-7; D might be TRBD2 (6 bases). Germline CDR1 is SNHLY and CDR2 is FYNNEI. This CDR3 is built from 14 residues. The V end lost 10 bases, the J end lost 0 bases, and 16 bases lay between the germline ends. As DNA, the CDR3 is TGTGCCACCTCGGGGGAACAGAGCTCCTACGAGCAGTACTTC. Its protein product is CATSGEQSSYEQYF.

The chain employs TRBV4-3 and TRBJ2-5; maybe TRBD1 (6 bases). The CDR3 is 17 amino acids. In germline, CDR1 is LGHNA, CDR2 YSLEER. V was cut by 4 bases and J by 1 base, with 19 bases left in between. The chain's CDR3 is CASSPNPSGAAQETQYF. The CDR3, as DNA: TGCGCCAGCAGCCCCAATCCCTCAGGGGCCGCCCAAGAGACCCAGTACTTC.

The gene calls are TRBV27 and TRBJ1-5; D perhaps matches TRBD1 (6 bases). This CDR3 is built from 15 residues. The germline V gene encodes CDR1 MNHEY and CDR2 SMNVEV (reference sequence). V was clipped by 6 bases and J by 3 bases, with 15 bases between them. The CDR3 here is CASSRGGGLNQPQHF. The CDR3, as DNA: TGTGCCAGCAGCCGTGGCGGGGGGCTCAATCAGCCCCAGCATTTT.